This TCR beta chain was profiled in a study of T cells in Graves' hyperthyroidism and ophthalmopathy. General study points: Patients with ophthalmopathy were separated from those with stable hyperthyroidism by a 13 V-J model. Most expanded thyroid clonotypes above 0.001 also appeared in blood.

A Clinical Activity Score of at least 3, a NOSPECS grade of at least 4 and a duration under 3 months were recorded in the ophthalmopathy patients. Diagnostic assessment was based on clinical symptoms, serum thyroxine and TRAb, thyroid ultrasound and orbital computed tomography. V shed 2 bases and J shed 11 bases, with 12 bases lying between them. The CDR3 sequence is 12 residues long. The TCR beta CDR3 regions underwent amplification using RNA transcripts as the source. The HTBI primer set was used in a first-round RT-PCR of the TCR CDR3. MiXCR, run by TCRdb on the multiplex PCR reads, gives a single entry per CDR3 protein. The sample consists of some 650,000 distinct CDR3 sequences, around 15% of them appearing once. Notes on this clonotype: Its antigen is not identified.

The sample comprised blood. The V gene is TRBV12-3 or TRBV12-4, the J gene TRBJ1-1; maybe TRBD1 (5 bases). The receptor was isolated from a woman aged 40 to 50 with Graves' ophthalmopathy. Here the CDR3 reads CASSLIQGEAFF. In nucleotides, the CDR3 is TGTGCCAGCAGTTTAATCCAGGGAGAGGCTTTCTTT.